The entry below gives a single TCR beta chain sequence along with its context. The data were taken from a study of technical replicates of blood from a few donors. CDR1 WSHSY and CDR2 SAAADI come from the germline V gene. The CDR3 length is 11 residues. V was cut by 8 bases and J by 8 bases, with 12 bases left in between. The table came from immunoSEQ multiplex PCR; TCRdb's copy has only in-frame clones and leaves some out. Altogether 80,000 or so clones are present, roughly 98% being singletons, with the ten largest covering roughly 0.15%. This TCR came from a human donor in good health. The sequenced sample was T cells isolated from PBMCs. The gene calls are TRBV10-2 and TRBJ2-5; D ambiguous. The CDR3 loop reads CASLVVGTQYF. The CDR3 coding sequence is TGCGCCAGCCTAGTGGTCGGCACCCAGTACTTC.